This TCR beta chain was recovered during a study of CD8 T cells in Susac syndrome. The V end was cut by 3 bases, the J end by 5 bases, with 10 bases between. Germline-derived CDR1 and CDR2 are SQVTM and ANQGSEA. The CDR3 consists of 13 residues. It was with random hexamers that roughly 0.45 to 1 ug RNA was reverse transcribed. Amplification of TCR beta CDR3 across 54 Vbeta and 13 Jbeta was performed with immunoSEQ multiplex PCR. MiXCR was run by TCRdb on the immunoSEQ multiplex PCR reads, yielding one entry per CDR3 protein. The table lists roughly 140,000 distinct CDR3 sequences, less than 97% of them singletons. The authors carried out high-throughput sequencing of TCR beta. They applied it to CD8+ and CD4+ T cells obtained from blood. Both CD4+ and CD8+ T cells were negatively isolated, and TEMRA cells underwent FACS enrichment.

The origin of this receptor is a human donor with multiple sclerosis. Material for sequencing was CD8+ T cells from PBMCs. The chain recombines TRBV29-1 with TRBJ2-2; no clear D gene. This chain's CDR3 is CSVDLGPTGELFF. The CDR3 DNA reads TGCAGCGTTGATCTTGGACCAACCGGGGAGCTGTTTTTT.